This T cell receptor beta chain was identified during a study of PD-1 blockade in classical Hodgkin lymphoma. Here immunoSEQ multiplex PCR was the method, and the copy in TCRdb shows in-frame clones only, minus some. The repertoire holds 35,000 to 50,000 clones, 75% to 85% seen once, with approximately 9.9% in the top ten. Trimming left V 1 base short and J 2 bases short, with 7 bases between. Germline loops: CDR1 SGHDT, CDR2 YYEEEE. The length of the CDR3 is 13 residues. Study findings and constraints: Lower baseline TCR diversity was reported for newly diagnosed patients than for healthy donors.

About this clone itself: Its antigen remains unknown.

Every patient was affected by relapse after autologous stem cell transplantation, while exposure to brentuximab vedotin was not uniform. The rearrangement joins TRBV5-6 to TRBJ2-7, with D perhaps TRBD1 (6 bases). The TCR sequence derives from a human donor with classical Hodgkin lymphoma. Sample: peripheral blood mononuclear cells (PBMCs), taken at baseline. CDR3 in DNA: TGTGCCAGCAGCTTGTGGGACACCTACGAGCAGTACTTC. Its protein product is CASSLWDTYEQYF.